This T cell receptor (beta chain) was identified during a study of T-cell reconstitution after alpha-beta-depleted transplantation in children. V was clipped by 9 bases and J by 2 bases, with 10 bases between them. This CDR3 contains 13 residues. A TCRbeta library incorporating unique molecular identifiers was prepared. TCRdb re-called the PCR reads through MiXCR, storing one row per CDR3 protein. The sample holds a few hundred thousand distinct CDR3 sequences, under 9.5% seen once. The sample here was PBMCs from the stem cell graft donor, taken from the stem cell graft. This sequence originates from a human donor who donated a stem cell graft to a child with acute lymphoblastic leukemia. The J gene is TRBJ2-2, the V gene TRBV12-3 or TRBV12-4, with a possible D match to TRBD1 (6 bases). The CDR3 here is CASRDTNTGELFF. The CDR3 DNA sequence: TGTGCCAGTCGGGACACAAACACCGGGGAGCTGTTTTTT.